This paragraph reports one T cell receptor beta chain. This clone came up a few times. The antigen it binds to is not known. The CDR3 goes on 3 residues after the read ends, and that part is filled in from the germline J gene. For sequencing input, CVID and control samples contributed equivalent amounts of genomic DNA. For every sample, a 60 bp segment covering the rearranged TCRbeta CDR3 region was amplified and then sequenced. TCRbeta amplification used the immunoSEQ assay, a bias-corrected multiplex PCR with high-throughput sequencing. The published analysis was carried out like this. Every unique nucleotide sequence counted as a clone and was annotated with V, D and J genes, copy number and frequency. Sequences were labeled productive if in frame, and non-productive if out of frame or containing stop codons. Clonality was calculated from Shannon's entropy as previously described. The predicted amino acid sequences of productive clones were used to derive mean CDR3 Kyte-Doolittle hydropathy. Using the R hclust function, scaled V gene usage was clustered hierarchically with Manhattan distance and complete linkage. To assess clone sharing by CDR3 amino acid sequence, 12 repertoires per group were resampled over 100 rounds. Repertoires were searched for 70 published EBV-specific and fewer than 300 published CMV-specific TCRbeta sequences. A couple of CVID samples yielding fewer than 10,000 sequences were excluded from analysis, leaving approximately 40 CVID repertoires. TCRdb retrieved this table from immuneACCESS and kept in-frame rearrangements only. Not all clones are present; in checked studies, unresolved V genes account for under half, and no reason is known for the remainder. D and trimming were read from the DNA, whereas the V and J calls and clone size are those reported in that table. The table notes some 52,000 clones here, none of them singletons. The ten largest clones take up 3% to 3.5% of the sample.

Predominantly Caucasian heritage was noted among both the CVID patients and the healthy controls. Heparinized peripheral whole blood samples of about 5 to 8.5 ml were collected from each donor. Genomic DNA from adults with common variable immune deficiency (CVID) and from healthy adult controls was the source for sequencing TCRbeta CDR3 repertoires. There were approximately 22 healthy adult volunteers in the control group (roughly 12 female and approximately ten male), ranging in age from about 20 to 66 years, with a mean age of approximately 34. Diluted blood was density-centrifuged over Hypaque 1077 or Ficoll-Paque to isolate peripheral blood mononuclear cells. Genomic DNA was obtained from unsorted mononuclear cells through either Qiagen column purification or a centrifugation-based method. This specimen belongs to a study of T cell clonality in common variable immunodeficiency (dated by TCRdb to the mid-2010s).

The CDR3 sequence holds 15 residues, the cysteine and phenylalanine included. Sequencing covers 36 bases of the CDR3, shown here with the frame starting at base 1. V lost 5 bases and J lost 2 bases; the stretch between them is 16 bases long. The germline V gene gives CDR1 as SNHLY and CDR2 as FYNNEI. Overall study results and their limits: TCRbeta clonality was higher in CVID subjects than in healthy controls (t-test p = 0.018), and the increase was most characteristic of about a third of subjects. Although equal DNA input was used, an average of about 80,000 unique sequences per sample was obtained for controls, compared with 30,000 to 35,000 for CVID samples. According to the authors, figuring out what caused the increased clonality in CVID would require sequencing the repertoires of T cell subpopulations. Reportedly, TCRbeta sequences from CVID had fewer deletions and N-nucleotide insertions, and highly modified clones with 13 or more V deletions were absent from CVID. Patient heterogeneity within the CVID cohort put limits on correlating repertoire features with clinical complications. Fewer TCRbeta clones were shared among CVID subjects than among healthy controls (p < 0.0001).

The clonotype originates from a person aged 18 to 75 in good health. The receptor chain draws on TRBV2 and TRBJ2-7; matching of 5 bases hints at TRBD1 as the D gene. Sequenced input: peripheral blood mononuclear cells. The sequenced CDR3 bases are TGTGCCAGCAGTCTTAGGACATTCCGGGCCTACGAG. It translates as CASSLRTFRAYE. The whole CDR3 protein is CASSLRTFRAYEQYF.